Below, 10 T cell receptor beta chains from the same sample are listed, as sequenced in a study of blood T cell repertoires in COVID-19. Sequenced by immunoSEQ multiplex PCR; TCRdb stores in-frame clones only, minus some. The sample comprises roughly 260,000 clones, approximately 90% of which are singletons, and approximately 3.7% rests with the top ten. Input material: peripheral blood. The receptors originated from a man in his 60s who had recovered from COVID-19.

The chain carries TRBV11-2 and TRBJ1-5; TRBD1 aligns across 7 bases. CDR3 size: 16 residues. With V trimmed by 4 bases and J by 0 bases, 6 bases remained unmatched. CDR1 SGHAT and CDR2 FQNNGV come from the germline V gene. CDR3 sequence reads: CASSSSTGSSNQPQHF. CDR3 nucleotide sequence: TGTGCCAGCAGCTCGTCGACAGGGAGTAGCAATCAGCCCCAGCATTTT.

The chain joins TRBV6-5 to TRBJ1-2; D may be TRBD1 (5 bases). Germline V gene lookup returns CDR1 MNHEY and CDR2 SVGAGI. V was trimmed by 4 bases and J by 7 bases, leaving 16 bases between them. The CDR3 totals 14 residues. The CDR3, as DNA: TGTGCCAGCAGTTCTATCGTGGGGGGAGGTGGCTACACCTTC. It encodes CASSSIVGGGGYTF.

V usage is TRBV7-2 and J usage is TRBJ2-3, with a weak D call TRBD2 (5 bases). V lost 0 bases, J lost 7 bases, and 20 bases lay in between. Germline-derived CDR1 and CDR2 are SGHTA and FQGNSA. This CDR3 region has 17 residues. This CDR3 reads CASSLANLARLANTQYF. The CDR3 DNA reads as TGTGCCAGCAGCTTAGCGAATCTAGCACGGTTAGCAAATACGCAGTATTTT.

V usage is TRBV5-1 and J usage is TRBJ2-3, with D possibly being TRBD1 (6 bases). Germline-derived CDR1 and CDR2 are SGHRS and YFSETQ. This CDR3 comprises 16 residues. The V and J ends lost 0 bases and 0 bases respectively, with 11 bases between them. CDR3 sequence: CASSLVSGQSTDTQYF. The CDR3 bases are TGCGCCAGCAGCTTGGTCTCCGGACAGAGCACAGATACGCAGTATTTT.

This chain joins TRBV2 and TRBJ1-1; no clear D gene. The CDR3 sequence is 14 residues long. Germline V lookup: CDR1 SNHLY, CDR2 FYNNEI. Trimming took off 4 bases at V and 1 base at J, with 10 bases between the two ends. The CDR3 nucleotides are TGTGCCAGCAGTGCGGTCGGTTCGAACACTGAAGCTTTCTTT. Its protein product is CASSAVGSNTEAFF.

The chain recombines TRBV9 with TRBJ1-1; TRBD1 agrees at 9 bases. The CDR3 is made up of 15 amino acids. The germline V gene encodes CDR1 SGDLS and CDR2 YYNGEE. V dropped 2 bases and J dropped 2; count of bases not matched to a gene: 4. CDR3 sequence (DNA): TGTGCCAGCAGCGTCCTACAGGGGGCTAACACTGAAGCTTTCTTT. Encoded protein: CASSVLQGANTEAFF.

The chain employs TRBV30 and TRBJ1-1; D uncertain. CDR1 is GTSNPN, CDR2 SVGIG, per germline (reference sequence). This CDR3 contains 12 residues. Trimming stripped 0 bases from V and 8 bases from J, with 10 bases between. Here the CDR3 DNA reads TGTGCCTGGAGTGTATTAAGAGGGGAAGCTTTCTTT. The encoded protein is CAWSVLRGEAFF.

The rearrangement uses TRBV20-1 and TRBJ2-7, with D perhaps matching TRBD1 (6 bases). Trimming cost V 6 bases and J 4 bases, with 10 bases left between them. Looked up from germline, CDR1 is DFQATT and CDR2 is SNEGSKA (reference sequence). The CDR3 is made up of 11 amino acids. CDR3 sequence (DNA): TGCAGTGCAGGGACACTTTACGAGCAGTACTTC. This encodes CSAGTLYEQYF.

The rearrangement joins TRBV2 to TRBJ2-7; 7 nucleotides line up with TRBD1. The trim removed 6 bases at V and 6 bases at J, leaving 8 bases unmatched. The length of the CDR3 is 13 residues. CDR1 and CDR2 (germline): SNHLY, FYNNEI. DNA for the CDR3: TGTGCCAGCAGACCCACAGGGGTTGGCGAGCAGTACTTC. Translated, it gives CASRPTGVGEQYF.

The V and J genes are TRBV19 and TRBJ1-2; D is undetermined. V lost 3 bases, J lost 3 bases, and 11 bases lay in between. This CDR3 comprises 14 residues. The germline CDR1 and CDR2 sequences are LNHDA and SQIVND (reference sequence). The DNA for the CDR3 is TGTGCCAGTAGTATTCCAGGTGATTACTATGGCTACACCTTC. Translating it yields CASSIPGDYYGYTF. The full variable domain, rest sourced from reference TRBV19 and TRBJ1-2, is DGGITQSPKYLFRKEGQNVTLSCEQNLNHDAMYWYRQDPGQGLRLIYYSQIVNDFQKGDIAEGYSVSREKKESFPLTVTSAQKNPTAFYLCASSIPGDYYGYTFGSGTRLTVV.